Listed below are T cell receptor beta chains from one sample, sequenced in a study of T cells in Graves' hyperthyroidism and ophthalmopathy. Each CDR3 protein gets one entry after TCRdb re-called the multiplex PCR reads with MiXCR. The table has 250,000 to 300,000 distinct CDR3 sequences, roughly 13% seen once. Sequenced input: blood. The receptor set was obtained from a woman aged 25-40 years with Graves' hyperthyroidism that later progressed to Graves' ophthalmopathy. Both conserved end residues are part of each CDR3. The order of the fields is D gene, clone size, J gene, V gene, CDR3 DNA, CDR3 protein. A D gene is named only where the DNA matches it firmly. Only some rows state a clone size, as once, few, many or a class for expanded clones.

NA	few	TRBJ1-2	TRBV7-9	TGTGCCAGCAGCTTGGGGCATTATGGCTACACCTTC	CASSLGHYGYTF
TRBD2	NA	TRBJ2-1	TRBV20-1	TGCAGTGCTAGTGGGTCGGGCGGGAGGGGGAATGAGCAGTTCTTC	CSASGSGGRGNEQFF
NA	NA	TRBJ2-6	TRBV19	TGTGCCAGTAGGCTCAGGGGGGCTGGGGCCAACGTCCTGACTTTC	CASRLRGAGANVLTF
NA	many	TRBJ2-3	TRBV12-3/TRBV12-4	TGTGCCAGCAGCCTTGAGGGCGGATTAAGCACAGATACGCAGTATTTT	CASSLEGGLSTDTQYF
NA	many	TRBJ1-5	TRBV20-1	TGCAGTGCTAGCCCCACAGGGAATCAGCCCCAGCATTTT	CSASPTGNQPQHF
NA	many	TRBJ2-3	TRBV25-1	TGTGCCAGCAGTGAATCCATTCCTTTGGCGGGGCGGACAGATACGCAGTATTTT	CASSESIPLAGRTDTQYF
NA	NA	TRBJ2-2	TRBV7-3	TGTGCCAGCAGCTGGAGTCGTGACGGGGAGCTGTTTTTT	CASSWSRDGELFF
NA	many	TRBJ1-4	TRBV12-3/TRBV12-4	TGTGCCAGCAGTCTTACAACTAATGAAAAACTGTTTTTT	CASSLTTNEKLFF
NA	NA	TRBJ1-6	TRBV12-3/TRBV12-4	TGTGCCAGCAGTGCCGGGGACGGTAATAATTCACCCCTCCACTTT	CASSAGDGNNSPLHF
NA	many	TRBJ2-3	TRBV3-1	TGTGCCAGCACCCAACGGGGAAATACGCAGTATTTT	CASTQRGNTQYF
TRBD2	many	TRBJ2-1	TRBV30	TGTGCCTGGAGTTACAGCGTAGGGAGGGGGTTCTTC	CAWSYSVGRGFF
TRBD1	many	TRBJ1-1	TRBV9	TGTGCCAGCAGCCCTGGGACAGGGCAATTTTTCGAACCTGAAGCTTTCTTT	CASSPGTGQFFEPEAFF
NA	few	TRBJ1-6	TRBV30	TGTGCCTGGACCCCAAGCCTTAATTCACCCCTCCACTTT	CAWTPSLNSPLHF
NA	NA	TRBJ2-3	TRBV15	TGTGCCACCAGAGGAGGTCAGGGAAGCACAGATACGCAGTATTTT	CATRGGQGSTDTQYF
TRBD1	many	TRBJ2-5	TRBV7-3	TGTGCCAGCAGCTTGGGGCAGGGGGTGAAGGAGACCCAGTACTTC	CASSLGQGVKETQYF
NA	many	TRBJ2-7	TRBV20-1	TGCAGTGCTACTCCCGTCTACGAGCAGTACTTC	CSATPVYEQYF
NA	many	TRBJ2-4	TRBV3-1	TGTGCCAGCAGCCAAGAAGATAATCTGAAAAACATTCAGTACTTC	CASSQEDNLKNIQYF
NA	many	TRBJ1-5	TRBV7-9	TGTGCCAGCAGCACCCCGGGACCTAATCAGCCCCAGCATTTT	CASSTPGPNQPQHF
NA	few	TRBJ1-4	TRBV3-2	TGTGCCAGCAGCCAAGTTCTTACAGGGGAGAATGAAAAACTGTTTTTT	CASSQVLTGENEKLFF
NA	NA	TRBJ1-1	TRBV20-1	TGCAGTGCTAGCGTCGTCAGGGGGAACACTGAAGCTTTCTTT	CSASVVRGNTEAFF
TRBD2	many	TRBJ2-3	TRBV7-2	TGTGCCAGCAGACGCAATTGGGGGGGAATCACAGATACGCAGTATTTT	CASRRNWGGITDTQYF
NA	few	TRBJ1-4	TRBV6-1	TGTGCCAGCTTCCCATATTTCACGGGGGAAAAACTGTTTTTT	CASFPYFTGEKLFF
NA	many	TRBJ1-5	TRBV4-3	TGCGCCAGCAGCCAAGAACCCAATCAGCCCCAGCATTTT	CASSQEPNQPQHF
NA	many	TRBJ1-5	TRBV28	TGTGCCAGCAGTTTGGTAACCGCCGGGCAGCCCCAGCATTTT	CASSLVTAGQPQHF
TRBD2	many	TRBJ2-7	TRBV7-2	TGTGCCAGCAGCTTAGCTAGCGGGAGGTCCTACGAGCAGTACTTC	CASSLASGRSYEQYF
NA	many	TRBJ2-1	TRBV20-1	TGCAGTGCTAGAGATCGGACTTGGCGCAATGAGCAGTTCTTC	CSARDRTWRNEQFF
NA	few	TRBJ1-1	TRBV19	TGTGCCAGTAGGCGGGGCAGGGACTTCCCGGAGGCTTTCTTT	CASRRGRDFPEAFF
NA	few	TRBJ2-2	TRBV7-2	TGTGCCAGCAGCCCGCCTCTTTACACCGGGGAGCTGTTTTTT	CASSPPLYTGELFF